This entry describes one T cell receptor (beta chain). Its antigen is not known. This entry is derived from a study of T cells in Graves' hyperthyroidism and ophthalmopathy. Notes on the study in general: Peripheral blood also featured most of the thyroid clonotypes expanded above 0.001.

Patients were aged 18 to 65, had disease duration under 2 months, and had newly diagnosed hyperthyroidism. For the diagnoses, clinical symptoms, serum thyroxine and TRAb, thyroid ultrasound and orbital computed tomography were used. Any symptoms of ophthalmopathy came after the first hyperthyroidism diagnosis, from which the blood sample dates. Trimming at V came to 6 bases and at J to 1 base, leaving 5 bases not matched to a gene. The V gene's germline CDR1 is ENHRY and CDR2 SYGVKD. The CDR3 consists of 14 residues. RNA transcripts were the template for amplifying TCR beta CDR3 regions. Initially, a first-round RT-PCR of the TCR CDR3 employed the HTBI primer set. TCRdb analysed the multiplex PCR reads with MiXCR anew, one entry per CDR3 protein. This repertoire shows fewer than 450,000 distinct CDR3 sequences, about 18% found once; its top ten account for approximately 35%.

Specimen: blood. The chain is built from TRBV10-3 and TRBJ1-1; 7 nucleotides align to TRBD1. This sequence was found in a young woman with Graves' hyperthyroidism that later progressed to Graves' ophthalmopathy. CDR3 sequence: CAIRPGTENTEAFF. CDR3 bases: TGTGCCATCAGGCCCGGGACAGAGAACACTGAAGCTTTCTTT.